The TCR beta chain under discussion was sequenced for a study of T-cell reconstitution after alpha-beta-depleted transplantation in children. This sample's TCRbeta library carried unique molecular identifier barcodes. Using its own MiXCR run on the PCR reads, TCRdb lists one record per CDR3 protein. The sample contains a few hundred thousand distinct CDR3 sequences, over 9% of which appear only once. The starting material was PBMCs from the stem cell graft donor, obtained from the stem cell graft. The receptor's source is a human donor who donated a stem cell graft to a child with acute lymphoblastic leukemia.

CDR3 DNA: TGTGCCAGCAGCCCCCGGACAGGGGAGAGCTCCTACGAGCAGTACTTC. This encodes CASSPRTGESSYEQYF. The chain links TRBV12-3 or TRBV12-4 to TRBJ2-7, with TRBD1 matching 9 bases. V lost 6 bases and J lost 0; bases outside the gene matches: 9. The CDR3 has 16 residues.